This T cell receptor (beta chain) derives from a study of memory CD4+ T cells and cytomegalovirus serostatus. About the study: Donors were healthy Belgian adults, 10 or so CMV seropositive and under 30 seronegative. Study outcomes and limitations: CD4+ memory repertoires contained 67 of 164 reported CMV TCRbeta sequences. The CMV-associated TCR signature appears largely within the CD4+ memory repertoire.

The CDR3 loop spans 16 amino acids. The germline V and J ends were trimmed by 5 bases and 1 base, with 14 bases remaining between them. Germline V CDR1 and CDR2: SSHAT, FNYEAQ (reference sequence). This clone was counted only a few times. Its antigen is unidentified. The sort gate was single viable CD3+CD4+CD8-CD45RO+ cells for memory CD4+ T cells. Donors' CMV status reflects serum IgG against pp150, pp28, p38, p52. Sequenced by immunoSEQ multiplex PCR; TCRdb stores in-frame clones only, minus some. This table holds approximately 60,000 clones, roughly 77% found once. The J gene is TRBJ2-2, the V gene TRBV7-7; unclear D gene. Sequenced sample: memory CD4+ T cells from blood. This receptor was taken from an adult in good health and CMV-seropositive. Written as DNA, the CDR3 is TGTGCCAGCAGCCCTAGTGCGGCCCGGAACACCGGGGAGCTGTTTTTT. Residues: CASSPSAARNTGELFF.